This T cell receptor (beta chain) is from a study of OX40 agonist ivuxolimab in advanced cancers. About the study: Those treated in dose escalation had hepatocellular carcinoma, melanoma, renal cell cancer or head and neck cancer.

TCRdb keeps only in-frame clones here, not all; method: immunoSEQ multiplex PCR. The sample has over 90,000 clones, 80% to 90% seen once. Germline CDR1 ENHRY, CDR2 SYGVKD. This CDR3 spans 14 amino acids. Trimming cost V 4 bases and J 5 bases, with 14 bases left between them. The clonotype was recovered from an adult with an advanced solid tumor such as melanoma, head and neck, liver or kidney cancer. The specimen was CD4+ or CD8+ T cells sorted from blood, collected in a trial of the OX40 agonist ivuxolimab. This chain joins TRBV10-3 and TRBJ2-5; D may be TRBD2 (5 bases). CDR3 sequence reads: CAISGEGVGETQYF. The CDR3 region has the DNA TGTGCCATCAGTGGTGAGGGAGTGGGGGAGACCCAGTACTTC.